Listed below are T cell receptor beta chains from one sample, sequenced in a study of cytomegalovirus exposure and HLA in healthy donors. Produced via immunoSEQ multiplex PCR; TCRdb's table is partial and in-frame only. This sample has roughly 290,000 clones, with 80% found just once. What was sequenced was PBMCs. These receptors originate from a girl aged 2 to 10 in good health and CMV-seronegative. CDR3s include the opening cysteine and the closing phenylalanine or tryptophan. A D gene is named only where the DNA matches it firmly.

cdr3_aa	d_call	cdr3_length	v_call
CASSLEAWGDYGYTF	-	15	TRBV7-9
CASSLGFGRVFNEQYF	-	16	TRBV13
CASSLLTSGQYNEQFF	TRBD2	16	TRBV19
CASSPLLLGELFF	-	13	TRBV4-1
CASSYRELTEAFF	-	13	TRBV7-9
CASSLRTGGNTEAFF	TRBD1	15	TRBV7-2
CASSPTGARGEKLFF	TRBD1	15	TRBV5-4
CASSSRTGNGYTF	TRBD1	13	TRBV5-1
CASRAGGSSGNTIYF	TRBD1	15	TRBV27
CASSLDPNKAGTFTSYEQYF	-	20	TRBV11-2
CARSVLDRSPVGNEKLFF	-	18	TRBV5-3
CASSLAQQNSPLHF	-	14	TRBV7-6
CSSSLGYRTDNEQFF	-	15	TRBV7-9
CASRPGFSNQPQHF	-	14	TRBV28
CASSRQGYEQFF	TRBD1	12	TRBV6-5
CASSEWIWRERGEQYF	-	16	TRBV25-1
CASRPRQGAVYEAFF	TRBD1	15	TRBV28
CASSPIIAGVYEQYF	TRBD2	15	TRBV18
CAWSPQQLRQRHPYEQYF	-	18	TRBV30
CASSLMGSQPQHF	-	13	TRBV27